This entry lists 2 T cell receptor beta chains sequenced from one sample in a study of regulatory T cells in long-lasting Graves disease. In building TCR beta libraries, iRepertoire HTBI primers were used together with Arm-PCR of CDR3 regions. TCRdb ran MiXCR on the multiplex PCR reads and lists one entry per CDR3 protein. In the table there are some 440,000 distinct CDR3 sequences, roughly 20% of which are singletons. The time point: persistent/refractory GD, antithyroid drugs over 5 years with positive TRAb. TCR sequences were obtained from RNA taken from PBMCs. The starting material was peripheral blood mononuclear cells (PBMCs), obtained when the disease was refractory, from a patient treated with antithyroid drugs. These receptors were collected from a female donor with Graves disease.

In this sample, this clonotype turned up a few times. The chain uses TRBV9 and TRBJ2-7, with 9 nucleotides matching TRBD1. The CDR3 is 15 residues long. Trimming cost V 0 bases and J 6 bases; bases outside gene matches: 7. The germline CDR1 and CDR2 sequences are SGDLS and YYNGEE. The CDR3 region is CASSVDPTGGSEQYF. Here the CDR3 DNA reads TGTGCCAGCAGCGTAGACCCGACAGGGGGTTCCGAGCAGTACTTC.

With respect to this clonotype: A much larger clone is a single base away; this may be a read error. J is TRBJ2-4 and V is TRBV29-1, with TRBD1 identical over 8 bases. This CDR3 contains 15 residues. Germline CDR1 and CDR2: SQVTM and ANQGSEA. As DNA, the CDR3 is TGCAGCGTCAAACAGGGGGACGGGGTCAAAAACATTCAGCACTTC. Protein product: CSVKQGDGVKNIQHF. The variable domain in full, with the rest retrieved from reference TRBV29-1 and TRBJ2-4, is SAVISQKPSRDICQRGTSLTIQCQVDSQVTMMFWYRQQPGQSLTLIATANQGSEATYESGFVIDKFPISRPNLTFSTLTVSNMSPEDSSIYLCSVKQGDGVKNIQHFGAGTRLSVL.